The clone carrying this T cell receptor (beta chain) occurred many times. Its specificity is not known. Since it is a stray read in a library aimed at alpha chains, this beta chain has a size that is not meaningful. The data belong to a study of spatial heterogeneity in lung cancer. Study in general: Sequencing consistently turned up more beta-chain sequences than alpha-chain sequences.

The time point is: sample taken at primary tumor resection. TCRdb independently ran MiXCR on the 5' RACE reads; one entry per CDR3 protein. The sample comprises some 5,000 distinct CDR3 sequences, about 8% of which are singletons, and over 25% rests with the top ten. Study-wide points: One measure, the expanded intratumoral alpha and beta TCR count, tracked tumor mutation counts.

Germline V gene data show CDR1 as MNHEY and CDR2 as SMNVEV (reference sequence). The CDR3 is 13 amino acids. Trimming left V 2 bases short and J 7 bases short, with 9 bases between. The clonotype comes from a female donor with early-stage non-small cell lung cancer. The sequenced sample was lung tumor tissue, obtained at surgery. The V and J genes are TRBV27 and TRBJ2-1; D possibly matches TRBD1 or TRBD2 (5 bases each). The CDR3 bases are TGTGCCAGCAGTTTAGGGGGTCGGAATGAGCAGTTCTTC. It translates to CASSLGGRNEQFF.